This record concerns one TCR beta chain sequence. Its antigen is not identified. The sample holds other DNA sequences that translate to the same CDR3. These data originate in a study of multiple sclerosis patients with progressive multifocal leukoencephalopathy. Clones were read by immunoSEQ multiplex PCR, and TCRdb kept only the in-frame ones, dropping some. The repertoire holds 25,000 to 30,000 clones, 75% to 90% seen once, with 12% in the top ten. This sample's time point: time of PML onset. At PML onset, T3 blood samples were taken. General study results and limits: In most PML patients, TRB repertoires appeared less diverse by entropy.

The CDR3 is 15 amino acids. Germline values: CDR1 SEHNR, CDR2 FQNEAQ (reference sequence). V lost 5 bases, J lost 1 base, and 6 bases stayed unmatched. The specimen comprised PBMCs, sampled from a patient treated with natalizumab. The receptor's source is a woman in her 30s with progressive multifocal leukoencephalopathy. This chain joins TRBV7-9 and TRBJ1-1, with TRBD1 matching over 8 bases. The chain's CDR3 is CASSLRQGKNTEAFF. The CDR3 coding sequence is TGTGCCAGCAGCCTCAGACAGGGGAAGAACACTGAAGCTTTCTTT.